This T cell receptor (beta chain) originates from a study of metastatic and nonmetastatic thyroid tumors (dated by TCRdb to the early 2020s). A note on the overall study: Repertoires from peripheral blood and from tumor or nodule tissue samples of malignant and benign thyroid patients were compared. What the study reported, not specific to this receptor: TCR beta diversity was reported as significantly higher in malignant tumors than in benign nodules, in both blood and tumor samples.

Before undergoing thyroid surgery, none of the patients had been given any kind of treatment. The study retrospectively analysed patient clinical samples collected from the early 2010s to the late 2010s using T-cell receptor beta sequencing. This clone occurred many times. Its recognized antigen is unknown. The sample holds no much larger clone one base away, and base qualities are not on file. V is shortened by 4 bases, J by 7 bases, and the region joining them spans 17 bases. From the cysteine through the phenylalanine, the CDR3 covers 15 amino acids. Just the 45-base CDR3 DNA is kept, in frame starting at base 1. Sequences MDHEN (CDR1) and SYDVKM (CDR2) are obtained from the germline V gene. To prepare the library, PCR was applied. Instrument used: Illumina HiSeq 4000. High-throughput sequencing was used to profile the TCR beta-chain CDR3 region of each patient. Per the authors' processing: A classifier to discriminate distant-metastatic papillary thyroid cancer patients was built from CDR3 differences across clinicopathological groups. To measure repertoire diversity the researchers used the Shannon index, while the Morisita-Horn index served to gauge how similar the tumor and blood repertoires were. TCRdb passed the public sequencing reads through fastp at Q25 and MiXCR, retaining productive beta sequences. TCRdb, not the authors, supplied the V and J calls. Present in this sample are about 27,000 clones, over 15% of which were seen just once. The ten top clones hold around 6.1% of the sample.

The specimen sequenced was blood. The rearrangement combines TRBV28 with TRBJ1-5, with the D gene too uncertain to name. This TCR derives from a male donor with papillary thyroid cancer or a benign thyroid nodule (not recorded which). Some clones in this sample may be carry-over from other donors' samples. The CDR3 region: CASSSRRAVRQPQHF. Read as DNA, the sequence is TGTGCCAGCAGTTCGCGGCGCGCCGTGAGACAGCCCCAGCATTTT. Reference TRBV28 and TRBJ1-5 genes cover what lies past the CDR3, so the full variable domain is DVKVTQSSRYLVKRTGEKVFLECVQDMDHENMFWYRQDPGLGLRLIYFSYDVKMKEKGDIPEGYSVSREKKERFSLILESASTNQTSMYLCASSSRRAVRQPQHFGDGTRLSIL.